This is a list of T cell receptor beta chains from one sample in a study of blood T cell repertoires in COVID-19. Using immunoSEQ multiplex PCR, the repertoire was profiled, and TCRdb retains in-frame clones only, with some absent. The table shows approximately 26,000 clones, with 70% to 85% occurring only once. The material sequenced was peripheral blood. The receptors originated from a man aged 80 or over with active or convalescent COVID-19. CDR3s include the opening cysteine and the closing phenylalanine or tryptophan. A D gene is named only where the DNA matches it firmly. Not every row has a clone size; where given, it reads once, few, many or a size class.

j_gene: TRBJ2-4; v_gene: TRBV9; abundance: .; d_gene: .; CDR3nt: TGTGCCAGCAGCGCCGCTGGGGGACTAGCCAAAAACATTCAGTACTTC; CDR3aa: CASSAAGGLAKNIQYF
j_gene: TRBJ1-5; v_gene: TRBV5-1; abundance: .; d_gene: .; CDR3nt: TGCGCCAGCAGATTTTCGGTGACAGACGATCAGCCCCAGCATTTT; CDR3aa: CASRFSVTDDQPQHF
j_gene: TRBJ2-2; v_gene: TRBV9; abundance: few; d_gene: .; CDR3nt: TGTGCCAGCAGCGTAGGAAGTACGGTGACCGGGGAGCTGTTTTTT; CDR3aa: CASSVGSTVTGELFF
j_gene: TRBJ2-3; v_gene: TRBV7-8; abundance: .; d_gene: TRBD2; CDR3nt: TGTGCCAGCAGCCTGCTGACTAGCGGCAGCACAGATACGCAGTATTTT; CDR3aa: CASSLLTSGSTDTQYF
j_gene: TRBJ1-4; v_gene: TRBV10-2; abundance: .; d_gene: .; CDR3nt: TGCGCCAGCAGTGAGTCCCCGTCCTTCGGAAAACTGTTTTTT; CDR3aa: CASSESPSFGKLFF
j_gene: TRBJ2-1; v_gene: TRBV27; abundance: .; d_gene: .; CDR3nt: TGTGCCAGCATCGACAGCTCCTACAATGAGCAGTTCTTC; CDR3aa: CASIDSSYNEQFF
j_gene: TRBJ2-2; v_gene: TRBV13; abundance: .; d_gene: .; CDR3nt: TGTGCCAGCAGCTTATACGGGGGAACCGGGGAGCTGTTTTTT; CDR3aa: CASSLYGGTGELFF
j_gene: TRBJ1-5; v_gene: TRBV6-5; abundance: .; d_gene: .; CDR3nt: TGTGCCAGCAGATTCAGGGGAGAAAGCAATCAGCCCCAGCATTTT; CDR3aa: CASRFRGESNQPQHF
j_gene: TRBJ2-5; v_gene: TRBV5-6; abundance: .; d_gene: .; CDR3nt: TGTGCCAGCAGCTTGGTGTTACAAGAGACCCAGTACTTC; CDR3aa: CASSLVLQETQYF
j_gene: TRBJ2-7; v_gene: TRBV5-1; abundance: .; d_gene: TRBD1; CDR3nt: TGCGCCAGCACCCAAGGGACAGGGGGCGGCGAGCAGTACTTC; CDR3aa: CASTQGTGGGEQYF
j_gene: TRBJ2-3; v_gene: TRBV9; abundance: .; d_gene: TRBD1; CDR3nt: TGTGCCAGCAATCCGGGACAGGGAAAGACGCAGTATTTT; CDR3aa: CASNPGQGKTQYF
j_gene: TRBJ1-2; v_gene: TRBV5-8; abundance: .; d_gene: .; CDR3nt: TGTGCCAGCAGCTTTACACCTAACTATGGCTACACCTTC; CDR3aa: CASSFTPNYGYTF
j_gene: TRBJ1-2; v_gene: TRBV19; abundance: once; d_gene: .; CDR3nt: TGTGCCAGTAGTATAGACCGACAGAAAGCTAACTATGGCTACACCTTC; CDR3aa: CASSIDRQKANYGYTF
j_gene: TRBJ2-1; v_gene: TRBV9; abundance: .; d_gene: .; CDR3nt: TGTGCCAGCAGCGTAGGTTCGCTCCAGGGCAATGAGCAGTTCTTC; CDR3aa: CASSVGSLQGNEQFF
j_gene: TRBJ2-5; v_gene: TRBV20-1; abundance: .; d_gene: .; CDR3nt: TGCAGTGCTAGTAGCGTCAGTTCGGTAGAGACCCAGTACTTC; CDR3aa: CSASSVSSVETQYF
j_gene: TRBJ2-3; v_gene: TRBV6-1; abundance: .; d_gene: TRBD2; CDR3nt: TGTGCCAGCAGTGGAATAGCGGGGAGTAGCACAGATACGCAGTATTTT; CDR3aa: CASSGIAGSSTDTQYF
j_gene: TRBJ1-2; v_gene: TRBV15; abundance: .; d_gene: TRBD1; CDR3nt: TGTGCCACCAGCAGAGACAGGGGGTACGGCTACACCTTC; CDR3aa: CATSRDRGYGYTF
j_gene: TRBJ1-2; v_gene: TRBV27; abundance: .; d_gene: .; CDR3nt: TGTGCCAGCAGTTTCCGGGGGGAACTCTATGGCTACACCTTC; CDR3aa: CASSFRGELYGYTF
j_gene: TRBJ2-5; v_gene: TRBV5-6; abundance: .; d_gene: TRBD1; CDR3nt: TGTGCCAGCAGCTTTCAGGGGGCGGCGGAGACCCAGTACTTC; CDR3aa: CASSFQGAAETQYF
j_gene: TRBJ1-1; v_gene: TRBV19; abundance: .; d_gene: TRBD1; CDR3nt: TGTGCCACCTGGAACAGGGGATGGGGCAACACTGAAGCTTTCTTT; CDR3aa: CATWNRGWGNTEAFF
j_gene: TRBJ2-7; v_gene: TRBV28; abundance: few; d_gene: TRBD2; CDR3nt: TGTGCCAGCAGGGTAGCGGGAGGCTCCGAGCAGTACTTC; CDR3aa: CASRVAGGSEQYF
j_gene: TRBJ2-5; v_gene: TRBV25-1; abundance: .; d_gene: TRBD1; CDR3nt: TGTGCCAGCAGTCCGGACAGGGGCGGGGTAGAGACCCAGTACTTC; CDR3aa: CASSPDRGGVETQYF
j_gene: TRBJ2-3; v_gene: TRBV3-1/TRBV3-2; abundance: .; d_gene: .; CDR3nt: TGTGCCAGCAGCTCAGGGTTTAATCAGGATACGCAGTATTTT; CDR3aa: CASSSGFNQDTQYF
j_gene: TRBJ2-1; v_gene: TRBV29-1; abundance: .; d_gene: TRBD2; CDR3nt: TGCAGCGTTGAAGGGCTAGCGGGAACTGAGCAGTTCTTC; CDR3aa: CSVEGLAGTEQFF
j_gene: TRBJ2-5; v_gene: TRBV1; abundance: .; d_gene: .; CDR3nt: TGCACCAGCAGCCAAGACCGTGGGAGCGGAGAGACCCAGTACTTC; CDR3aa: CTSSQDRGSGETQYF
j_gene: TRBJ2-7; v_gene: TRBV6-6; abundance: .; d_gene: TRBD2; CDR3nt: TGTGCCAGCAGGGCGGGACTATCCTACGAGCAGTACTTC; CDR3aa: CASRAGLSYEQYF
j_gene: TRBJ2-1; v_gene: TRBV6-6; abundance: .; d_gene: TRBD1; CDR3nt: TGTGCCAGCAGACAGGGGGCAAACAATGAGCAGTTCTTC; CDR3aa: CASRQGANNEQFF
j_gene: TRBJ2-3; v_gene: TRBV2; abundance: .; d_gene: TRBD1; CDR3nt: TGTGCCAGCAGTCCCGGGACAGGGGGCTGGTATGTCCGCACAGATACGCAGTATTTT; CDR3aa: CASSPGTGGWYVRTDTQYF
j_gene: TRBJ1-1; v_gene: TRBV19; abundance: .; d_gene: .; CDR3nt: TGTGCCAGTAGTTCCCAGAAGGGGCTTGAAGCTTTCTTT; CDR3aa: CASSSQKGLEAFF
j_gene: TRBJ2-7; v_gene: TRBV5-8; abundance: .; d_gene: TRBD1; CDR3nt: TGTGCCAGCAGCTCCAGGACAGGGTTGTTCTACGAGCAGTACTTC; CDR3aa: CASSSRTGLFYEQYF
j_gene: TRBJ1-5; v_gene: TRBV28; abundance: .; d_gene: .; CDR3nt: TGTGCCAGCAGTGAAAAGGGACTTTATCAGCCCCAGCATTTT; CDR3aa: CASSEKGLYQPQHF
j_gene: TRBJ1-1; v_gene: TRBV2; abundance: .; d_gene: .; CDR3nt: TGTGCCAGAGCCGGGACACTGAACACTGAAGCTTTCTTT; CDR3aa: CARAGTLNTEAFF
j_gene: TRBJ2-4; v_gene: TRBV2; abundance: .; d_gene: .; CDR3nt: TGTGCCAGCAGTGAGGAGGGAGCCAAAAACATTCAGTACTTC; CDR3aa: CASSEEGAKNIQYF
j_gene: TRBJ1-6; v_gene: TRBV5-1; abundance: .; d_gene: .; CDR3nt: TGCGCCAGCAGCTTGGGGCAGGGCGCGACACCCCTCCACTTT; CDR3aa: CASSLGQGATPLHF
j_gene: TRBJ2-1; v_gene: TRBV3-1/TRBV3-2; abundance: once; d_gene: .; CDR3nt: TGTGCCAGCAGCCAAGCCCCCGGGACTCAATACAATGAGCAGTTCTTC; CDR3aa: CASSQAPGTQYNEQFF
j_gene: TRBJ1-1; v_gene: TRBV7-6; abundance: .; d_gene: TRBD1; CDR3nt: TGTGCCAGCAGCTCGAAACCGGGACAGGGGTCCTCCGAAGCTTTCTTT; CDR3aa: CASSSKPGQGSSEAFF
j_gene: TRBJ2-7; v_gene: TRBV6-5; abundance: once; d_gene: TRBD1; CDR3nt: TGTGCCAGCAGGTTGACAGGGGGCAACGAGCAGTACTTC; CDR3aa: CASRLTGGNEQYF
j_gene: TRBJ1-1; v_gene: TRBV27; abundance: .; d_gene: .; CDR3nt: TGTGCCAGCAGTTTCATCGCGACAGGGAACACTGAAGCTTTCTTT; CDR3aa: CASSFIATGNTEAFF
j_gene: TRBJ2-1; v_gene: TRBV10-2; abundance: .; d_gene: TRBD1; CDR3nt: TGCGCCAGCAGAGATTGGGACAGGGCCTACAATGAGCAGTTCTTC; CDR3aa: CASRDWDRAYNEQFF
j_gene: TRBJ1-1; v_gene: TRBV14; abundance: .; d_gene: .; CDR3nt: TGTGCCAGCAGCCAACGCAGGGGATACACTGAAGCTTTCTTT; CDR3aa: CASSQRRGYTEAFF
j_gene: TRBJ2-7; v_gene: TRBV18; abundance: few; d_gene: .; CDR3nt: TGTGCCAGCTCACCATACCCCCAGAAGGCAGGGAAAAACGAGCAGTACTTC; CDR3aa: CASSPYPQKAGKNEQYF
j_gene: TRBJ1-2; v_gene: TRBV28; abundance: few; d_gene: .; CDR3nt: TGTGCCAGCAGTCCAATACAGGGCAACTATGGCTACACCTTC; CDR3aa: CASSPIQGNYGYTF
j_gene: TRBJ2-3; v_gene: TRBV19; abundance: .; d_gene: TRBD2; CDR3nt: TGTGCCAGTAGTATAGGCCTAACTAGCGGGAGAGGCGATACGCAGTATTTT; CDR3aa: CASSIGLTSGRGDTQYF
j_gene: TRBJ1-3; v_gene: TRBV29-1; abundance: .; d_gene: .; CDR3nt: TGCAGCGTTGAATACTCTGGAAACACCATATATTTT; CDR3aa: CSVEYSGNTIYF
j_gene: TRBJ2-5; v_gene: TRBV5-1; abundance: few; d_gene: TRBD2; CDR3nt: TGCGCCAGCAGCTTCCGGACTAGCGGACAAGAGACCCAGTACTTC; CDR3aa: CASSFRTSGQETQYF
j_gene: TRBJ2-1; v_gene: TRBV3-1/TRBV3-2; abundance: .; d_gene: .; CDR3nt: TGTGCCAGCAGCCAAGGGAGGGATGGTGGGTTAACGTCGGCTTTCAATGAGCAGTTCTTC; CDR3aa: CASSQGRDGGLTSAFNEQFF
j_gene: TRBJ2-2; v_gene: TRBV5-1; abundance: .; d_gene: .; CDR3nt: TGCGCCAGCAGCTCGGGGTACCCTGGGGGGGAGCTGTTTTTT; CDR3aa: CASSSGYPGGELFF
j_gene: TRBJ1-3; v_gene: TRBV3-1/TRBV3-2; abundance: .; d_gene: .; CDR3nt: TGTGCCAGCAGCCACAAACGAACAGGAGATGGAAACACCATATATTTT; CDR3aa: CASSHKRTGDGNTIYF
j_gene: TRBJ1-5; v_gene: TRBV12-3/TRBV12-4; abundance: .; d_gene: .; CDR3nt: TGTGCCAGCAGTTTAACTAGGAAACAGCCCCAGCATTTT; CDR3aa: CASSLTRKQPQHF
j_gene: TRBJ1-1; v_gene: TRBV5-1; abundance: once; d_gene: .; CDR3nt: TGCGCCAGCAGCTTTCTCACTGAAGCTTTCTTT; CDR3aa: CASSFLTEAFF
j_gene: TRBJ2-1; v_gene: TRBV27; abundance: .; d_gene: .; CDR3nt: TGTGCCAGCAGTCCTCTTAACTACAATGAGCAGTTCTTC; CDR3aa: CASSPLNYNEQFF
j_gene: TRBJ2-3; v_gene: TRBV6-1; abundance: .; d_gene: TRBD1; CDR3nt: TGTGCCAGCAGTGAACGTCGGACAGGCGGAGATACGCAGTATTTT; CDR3aa: CASSERRTGGDTQYF
j_gene: TRBJ1-1; v_gene: TRBV3-1/TRBV3-2; abundance: .; d_gene: TRBD1; CDR3nt: TGTGCCAGCAGCCAAGAGACAGGGGCGGGGAACACTGAAGCTTTCTTT; CDR3aa: CASSQETGAGNTEAFF
j_gene: TRBJ2-3; v_gene: TRBV27; abundance: .; d_gene: .; CDR3nt: TGTGCCAGCAGTTCAGGGGGGGATACGCAGTATTTT; CDR3aa: CASSSGGDTQYF
j_gene: TRBJ1-1; v_gene: TRBV3-1/TRBV3-2; abundance: .; d_gene: TRBD1; CDR3nt: TGTGCCAGCAGCCAAAACAGGGGGAACGAAGCTTTCTTT; CDR3aa: CASSQNRGNEAFF
j_gene: TRBJ2-1; v_gene: TRBV18; abundance: .; d_gene: .; CDR3nt: TGTGCCAGCTCACCCGGAGAGGGGCAGTTCTTC; CDR3aa: CASSPGEGQFF
j_gene: TRBJ2-3; v_gene: TRBV5-1; abundance: .; d_gene: TRBD2; CDR3nt: TGCGCCAGCAGCGGGACTAGCGCGGATACGCAGTATTTT; CDR3aa: CASSGTSADTQYF
j_gene: TRBJ1-1; v_gene: TRBV5-1; abundance: few; d_gene: .; CDR3nt: TGCGCCAGCAGCTTCACTCAGGGAGGGGGCACTGAAGCTTTCTTT; CDR3aa: CASSFTQGGGTEAFF
j_gene: TRBJ1-6; v_gene: TRBV5-4; abundance: .; d_gene: TRBD1; CDR3nt: TGTGCCAGCAGCCCAAACAGGGGAGATTCACCCCTCCACTTT; CDR3aa: CASSPNRGDSPLHF